This is a list of T cell receptor beta chains from one sample in a study of breast tumors, draining lymph nodes, adjacent tissues. TCRdb re-analysed the multiplex PCR reads in MiXCR, keeping a single row per CDR3 protein. The table shows approximately 200,000 distinct CDR3 sequences, with 31% occurring only once. Sequencing was carried out using axillary lymph node tissue. Every receptor here comes from a female donor with breast cancer. Some clones in this sample may be carry-over from other donors' samples. Both conserved end residues are part of each CDR3. Each record gives: J gene, clone size, V gene, CDR3 protein. Not every row has a clone size; where given, it reads once, few, many or a size class.

TRBJ2-7 many TRBV20-1 CSARDLDEQYF
TRBJ1-1 - TRBV20-1 CRGTGNTEAFF
TRBJ2-7 many TRBV2 CASSEWLYEQYF
TRBJ1-4 once TRBV20-1 CSANPRIGTGTSEKLFF
TRBJ1-2 many TRBV4-1 CASSQPGTGSGYTF
TRBJ2-7 many TRBV20-1 CSAEQRDSGSGDEQYF
TRBJ1-3 many TRBV12-3/TRBV12-4 CASKTGRSSGNTIYF
TRBJ1-5 many TRBV15 CATRGGQPNQPQHF
TRBJ2-7 many TRBV29-1 CSVGVSGSSHEQYF
TRBJ2-4 many TRBV5-5 CASIQDLGAAKNIQYF
TRBJ2-1 - TRBV20-1 CSATSGRANEQFF
TRBJ1-5 - TRBV27 CASSPLGTGPESGNQPQHF
TRBJ1-1 few TRBV6-5 CASSPDRGAEAFF
TRBJ1-4 - TRBV6-5 CASSYGGSGKLFF
TRBJ2-3 - TRBV29-1 CSDSGEFTDTQYF
TRBJ2-1 many TRBV24-1 CATSDSQGTNEQFF
TRBJ1-4 few TRBV18 CASSPPGGTGSRKLFF
TRBJ2-4 few TRBV6-1 CASNRNRGPGNQYF
TRBJ2-7 many TRBV27 CASRLGTGGLGEQYF
TRBJ1-4 - TRBV20-1 CSAGDTNEKLFF
TRBJ1-6 many TRBV30 CAWTGQVRSPLHF
TRBJ1-3 once TRBV2 CASKENSGNTIYF
TRBJ2-3 many TRBV20-1 CSAPPSGQALRGARTDTQYF
TRBJ1-4 many TRBV30 CAWSKIRGEKLFF
TRBJ1-2 many TRBV2 CASSVRSREGNGYTF
TRBJ2-7 many TRBV5-8 CASRTGRGGYEQYF
TRBJ2-5 - TRBV20-1 CSARLGGQPQYF
TRBJ2-1 many TRBV4-2 CASSRESSGTSYNEQFF
TRBJ2-5 many TRBV6-6 CASSYGGGRETQYF
TRBJ2-5 few TRBV20-1 CSARGWEGQATQYF
TRBJ2-3 many TRBV12-3/TRBV12-4 CASRWGGGASTDTQYF
TRBJ1-5 many TRBV28 CASSLVDNLYSNQPQHF
TRBJ2-7 many TRBV28 CASSLRGTRKGEQYF
TRBJ1-2 many TRBV7-2 CASSQTHQGNYGYTF
TRBJ2-7 many TRBV2 CASSDRGLIYEQYF
TRBJ2-2 - TRBV12-3/TRBV12-4 CANSFPAGELFF
TRBJ2-3 many TRBV20-1 CSVLGASTDTQYF
TRBJ2-1 - TRBV13 CASSLPATPGDTNEQFF
TRBJ2-5 many TRBV6-1 CASSGTFQETQYF
TRBJ2-3 - TRBV18 CASSPRTSGGVLSDTQYF
TRBJ2-4 - TRBV5-4 CASSLDYSNIQYF
TRBJ1-5 many TRBV7-3 CASSPPCGDRGFRHNQPQHF
TRBJ2-7 - TRBV5-1 CASSLGLAGADLTYEQYF
TRBJ2-2 many TRBV7-3 CASSFRGGAGTGELFF
TRBJ1-6 many TRBV13 CASSLVRVKGDNSPLHF
TRBJ1-4 many TRBV20-1 CSARTGGSEKLFF
TRBJ2-6 many TRBV19 CASSPKGKGSGGANVLTF
TRBJ2-7 many TRBV28 CASSFQRDYEQYF
TRBJ2-5 - TRBV20-1 CSARGAQETQYF
TRBJ2-5 few TRBV5-1 CASSPGTGTHYF
TRBJ1-5 - TRBV2 CASNPDGFNQPQHF
TRBJ1-2 once TRBV19 CASSSGTGGYTF
TRBJ2-2 - TRBV7-9 CASSLARAGELFF
TRBJ2-2 many TRBV14 CASSPPGGLTGELFF
TRBJ2-3 - TRBV20-1 CSASGRSSYNEQYF
TRBJ1-4 many TRBV12-3/TRBV12-4 CASGNEKLFF
TRBJ2-1 many TRBV30 CAWALFGYNEQFF
TRBJ2-7 many TRBV6-1 CASRLAAYEQYF